Below are 9 T cell receptor beta chains sequenced from a single sample in a study of T cell repertoires in cytomegalovirus infection. A single record per CDR3 protein comes from TCRdb applying MiXCR to the reads. The table has some 940,000 distinct CDR3 sequences, approximately 31% seen once. The antigens these receptors bind are not known. The source material was cultured CD8+ T cells from PBMCs, sampled from culture after CMV antigen stimulation. The source is a human donor in good health (CMV status not recorded). Some clones in this sample may be carry-over from other donors' samples.

The chain combines TRBV6-5 with TRBJ1-4; 9 bases are shared with TRBD1. The CDR3 covers 16 residues. The V segment lost 0 bases and the J segment 5 bases; nucleotides outside the gene matches: 4. From germline, CDR1 is MNHEY and CDR2 SVGAGI. DNA for the CDR3: TGTGCCAGCAGTTACTCCCCGGACAGGGGAAATGAAAAACTGTTTTTT. It is translated as CASSYSPDRGNEKLFF.

This clonotype was recorded many times. V and J are TRBV7-9 and TRBJ1-1; D gene ambiguous. Trimming took off 5 bases at V and 0 bases at J, with 13 bases between the two ends. The CDR3 runs to 15 residues. The germline CDR1 and CDR2 sequences are SEHNR and FQNEAQ (reference sequence). CDR3 region: CASSVSGNMNTEAFF. The CDR3 DNA follows: TGTGCCAGCAGCGTTAGCGGTAACATGAACACTGAAGCTTTCTTT.

At least ten counts were recorded for this clonotype. This chain connects TRBV6-1 to TRBJ1-4; 8 bases fit TRBD1. The CDR3 is 17 amino acids. V dropped 6 bases and J dropped 7; count of bases not matched to a gene: 16. Germline lookup yields CDR1 MNHNS and CDR2 SASEGT. In DNA, the CDR3 is TGTGCCAGCAGCCCGAGCGGTCCGGGACAGGTTGGTGAAAAACTGTTTTTT. It translates to CASSPSGPGQVGEKLFF.

In its sample, this clonotype was seen a few times. The genes are TRBV10-1 and TRBJ1-6, with D perhaps matching TRBD1 (5 bases). This CDR3 contains 15 residues. The ends were cut back, 7 bases at V and 7 bases at J, with 17 bases in the middle. CDR1 is WNHNN and CDR2 is SYGVQD in the germline V gene (reference sequence). In nucleotides, the CDR3 is TGCGCCAGCATCGAAATGGGGCATGGAAATTCACCCCTCCACTTT. Amino acids: CASIEMGHGNSPLHF.

The V gene is TRBV4-2, the J gene TRBJ1-1; D remains unclear. This CDR3 comprises 15 residues. CDR1 is LGHNA and CDR2 is YNFKEQ in the germline V gene. V gave up 0 bases and J gave up 4 bases, with 12 bases separating them. CDR3 sequence (DNA): TGTGCCAGCAGCCAAGATTCGGGTCGCGCCACTGAAGCTTTCTTT. Translation: CASSQDSGRATEAFF.

This chain uses TRBV25-1 with TRBJ1-2; D not resolved. V was clipped by 5 bases and J by 3 bases, with 10 bases between them. Germline assignment: CDR1 MGHDK and CDR2 SYGVNS. The CDR3 extends over 13 amino acids. CDR3 residues: CASSHQAYYGYTF. In nucleotides, the CDR3 is TGTGCCAGCAGTCATCAGGCATACTATGGCTACACCTTC.

The chain carries TRBV27 and TRBJ2-2; 7 positions agree with TRBD2. After removal of 8 bases from V and 5 bases from J, the junction contained 17 bases not matched to a gene. The length of the CDR3 is 17 residues. Germline V gene sequence: CDR1 MNHEY, CDR2 SMNVEV (reference sequence). In nucleotides, the CDR3 is TGTGCCAGCGGTTATTCTCTAGCGGCGCCCCCAACCGGGGAGCTGTTTTTT. Protein product: CASGYSLAAPPTGELFF.

The sample holds many counts of this clonotype. The chain links TRBV7-8 to TRBJ1-2; the D gene is possibly TRBD1 (6 bases). CDR1 is SGHVS and CDR2 is FQNEAQ in the germline V gene. The CDR3 is 16 amino acids. V gave up 5 bases and J gave up 1 base, with 17 bases separating them. The CDR3 reads CASSNLALRGNYGYTF. CDR3 DNA: TGTGCCAGCAGCAATCTGGCCCTCAGGGGTAACTATGGCTACACCTTC.

A few counts support this clonotype. This rearrangement joins TRBV12-3 or TRBV12-4 to TRBJ2-6, with D perhaps matching TRBD2 (5 bases). V was clipped by 7 bases and J by 0 bases, with 7 bases between them. The CDR3 has 14 amino acids. CDR3 sequence: CASTDFSGANVLTF. The CDR3 DNA reads TGTGCCAGCACGGACTTCTCTGGGGCCAACGTCCTGACTTTC.